Following are 14 T cell receptor beta chains from one sample sequenced in a study of vaccination and CD4 T cells after COVID-19. The treatment here: approximately 11-day PBMC culture with coronavirus spike peptide pools or control peptides (ViraFEST assay). The Oncomine TCR Beta short-read assay was applied to DNA of cultured CD4+ T cells. Via MiXCR, TCRdb re-called the PCR reads, giving one row per CDR3 protein. The table includes under 25,000 distinct CDR3 sequences, about 27% detected once. Antigens of these TCRs are unknown. Source material: cultured CD4+ T cells from blood. The receptors stem from a human donor with COVID-19.

This clonotype was counted only a few times. V and J are TRBV6-4 and TRBJ2-3, with 13 bases matching TRBD2. The CDR3 contains 20 residues. The germline CDR1 and CDR2 sequences are MRHNA and SNTAGT. V lost 2 bases, J lost 1 base, and 12 bases stayed unmatched. In DNA, the CDR3 is TGTGCCAGCAGTGACCCGACTAGCGGGGGGCCAGATGAGGGCACAGATACGCAGTATTTT. The encoded protein is CASSDPTSGGPDEGTDTQYF.

The chain is built from TRBV11-3 and TRBJ2-2; 7 nucleotides line up with TRBD1. CDR3 size: 15 residues. Germline V gives CDR1 SGHNT, CDR2 YENEEA. V dropped 3 bases and J dropped 5; count of bases not matched to a gene: 6. CDR3 sequence (DNA): TGTGCCAGCAGCTTCGGGACAGCTATAACCGGGGAGCTGTTTTTT. Translation gives CASSFGTAITGELFF.

This clonotype was counted between two and nine times. This chain joins TRBV7-8 and TRBJ1-6, with TRBD1 identical over 8 bases. Germline CDR1 reads SGHVS; CDR2 reads FQNEAQ. Unmatched junction bases numbered 11, after V lost 5 bases and J lost 8 bases. The CDR3 runs 16 residues. CDR3 region: CASSQPSGQGYSPLHF. CDR3 sequence (DNA): TGTGCCAGCAGCCAGCCGTCAGGACAGGGTTATTCACCCCTCCACTTT.

The chain is built from TRBV10-3 and TRBJ2-7; maybe TRBD1 (6 bases). The CDR3 spans 14 residues. The germline gives CDR1 ENHRY, CDR2 SYGVKD. V was pared by 10 bases and J by 7 bases, with 23 bases between. The CDR3, as DNA: TGTGCCAGCAGCCTTTTGGACAGCCTCGGGGAGCAGTACTTC. This encodes CASSLLDSLGEQYF.

This clonotype was counted a few times. The chain employs TRBV12-3 or TRBV12-4 and TRBJ2-4; 7 bases are a match to TRBD2. J was trimmed by 8 bases and V by 1 base; bases with no gene match: 8. The CDR3 runs to 15 residues. The CDR3 here is CASSLVGEGWDIQYF. CDR3 bases: TGTGCCAGCAGTTTAGTTGGGGAGGGTTGGGACATTCAGTACTTC.

This chain links TRBV5-1 with TRBJ2-1, with 7 bases aligning to TRBD1. Unmatched junction bases numbered 6, after V lost 3 bases and J lost 0 bases. Germline loops: CDR1 SGHRS, CDR2 YFSETQ. This CDR3 has 16 residues. CDR3 in DNA: TGCGCCAGCAGCTGGATGACAGGGAGCTCCTACAATGAGCAGTTCTTC. As protein: CASSWMTGSSYNEQFF.

The chain is built from TRBV7-6 and TRBJ2-2; no reliable D call. Trimming shortened V by 1 base and J by 0 bases, and 9 bases separated the two germline ends. The germline CDR1 and CDR2 sequences are SGHVS and FNYEAQ. The CDR3 totals 16 residues. CDR3 DNA: TGTGCCAGCAGCTTAGGAGCCGCGGCGAACACCGGGGAGCTGTTTTTT. This gives the protein CASSLGAAANTGELFF.

The V call is TRBV20-1, the J call TRBJ1-2; TRBD1 aligns across 8 bases. There are 14 residues in the CDR3. CDR1 DFQATT and CDR2 SNEGSKA come from the germline V gene (reference sequence). V shed 3 bases and J 8 bases; nucleotides not matched to a gene: 11. CDR3 coding DNA: TGCAGTGCTAGCCAGGGGGCACAGCCGGTCGGCTACACCTTC. Its translation: CSASQGAQPVGYTF.

This clonotype was picked up a small number of times. The genes are TRBV6-1 and TRBJ1-1; TRBD1 is a possible D gene (5 bases). Trimming removed 6 bases from V and 0 bases from J, with 14 bases in between. This CDR3 comprises 15 residues. Germline V lookup: CDR1 MNHNS, CDR2 SASEGT. The CDR3 coding sequence is TGTGCCAGCAGCCTAACCGGGGGAGTGAACACTGAAGCTTTCTTT. This sequence encodes CASSLTGGVNTEAFF.

This clonotype was observed a handful of times. The J gene is TRBJ2-5, the V gene TRBV11-2; 10 positions match TRBD2. Germline trimming cut 5 bases from V and 0 bases from J; bases unmatched to any gene: 6. The CDR3 extends over 16 amino acids. Germline V gives CDR1 SGHAT, CDR2 FQNNGV. CDR3 protein: CASSAKLAGHQETQYF. For the CDR3, the DNA is TGTGCCAGCAGCGCCAAACTAGCGGGGCACCAAGAGACCCAGTACTTC.

A few counts support this clonotype. V usage is TRBV20-1 and J usage is TRBJ1-6; 7 bases are shared with TRBD1. The V gene end was trimmed by 1 base and the J gene end by 7 bases; junction bases not matched to a gene: 7. The CDR3 extends over 15 amino acids. Germline CDR1 and CDR2: DFQATT and SNEGSKA (reference sequence). The CDR3 loop reads CSARAPGQMNSPLHF. In nucleotides, the CDR3 is TGCAGTGCTAGAGCCCCGGGACAGATGAATTCACCCCTCCACTTT.

The sample holds a few counts of this clonotype. The J gene is TRBJ2-2, the V gene TRBV11-3; D ambiguous. This CDR3 is 15 amino acids long. Germline loops: CDR1 SGHNT, CDR2 YENEEA. V lost 5 bases, J lost 8 bases, and 18 bases lay in between. CDR3 in amino acids: CASSPRIGSSGELFF. As DNA, the CDR3 is TGTGCCAGCAGCCCCCGGATCGGGTCATCTGGGGAGCTGTTTTTT. Combining the CDR3 with reference TRBV11-3 and TRBJ2-2 gives the whole variable domain EAGVVQSPRYKIIEKKQPVAFWCNPISGHNTLYWYLQNLGQGPELLIRYENEEAVDDSQLPKDRFSAERLKGVDSTLKIQPAELGDSAVYLCASSPRIGSSGELFFGEGSRLTVL.

This chain connects TRBV10-3 to TRBJ2-2; 7 nucleotides align to TRBD2. V was pared by 6 bases and J by 2 bases, with 6 bases of the junction left unmatched. Germline V lookup: CDR1 ENHRY, CDR2 SYGVKD. The CDR3 is 15 residues long. For the CDR3, the DNA is TGTGCCATCAGAGGTGGACTAGAAAACACCGGGGAGCTGTTTTTT. Translated: CAIRGGLENTGELFF.

The V gene is TRBV7-6, the J gene TRBJ1-3; 9 positions match TRBD1. Trimming cost V 1 base and J 4 bases; bases outside gene matches: 8. This CDR3 is built from 17 residues. Germline values: CDR1 SGHVS, CDR2 FNYEAQ. CDR3 amino acids: CASSLVPGQGAGNTIYF. DNA for the CDR3: TGTGCCAGCAGCTTAGTTCCGGGACAGGGTGCCGGAAACACCATATATTTT.